The source of this T cell receptor (beta chain) is a study of cytomegalovirus exposure and HLA in healthy donors. Background on the study: Early on, a data release was issued that held some 85 million unique TCRs from HLA-typed donors.

Trimming left V 2 bases short and J 0 bases short, with 13 bases between. The CDR3 runs 16 residues. Looked up from germline, CDR1 is SGDLS and CDR2 is YYNGEE. The primer mix had 60 Vbeta and 13 Jbeta primers. Profiling relied on immunoSEQ multiplex PCR, and the TCRdb table lists in-frame clones only, not all of them. The profile shows roughly 93,000 clones, roughly 70% of them singletons. Study-level findings and limits: In a later analysis, most CMV-associated TCR beta chains appeared HLA-restricted. In a later analysis, TCR beta V- and J-gene trimming showed a link to a missense DCLRE1C variant. TRBV6-2, TRBV6-3 and other indistinguishable V segments were excluded.

This clone was detected only once. Its antigen is as yet unknown. Sequenced material: PBMCs. V and J are TRBV9 and TRBJ2-3; the D gene is possibly TRBD2 (6 bases). The sequence came from a male donor in good health and CMV-seronegative. DNA of the CDR3: TGTGCCAGCAGCGTTTGGGGTAGCGGAAGCACAGATACGCAGTATTTT. Its translation is CASSVWGSGSTDTQYF. The full variable domain, in which reference TRBV9 and TRBJ2-3 provide the parts outside the CDR3, is DSGVTQTPKHLITATGQRVTLRCSPRSGDLSVYWYQQSLDQGLQFLIQYYNGEERAKGNILERFSAQQFPDLHSELNLSSLELGDSALYFCASSVWGSGSTDTQYFGPGTRLTVL.